These 20 T cell receptor beta chains came from one sample sequenced in a study of vaccination and CD4 T cells after COVID-19. As to treatment: roughly 10-day PBMC culture with coronavirus spike peptide pools or control peptides (ViraFEST assay). An Oncomine TCR Beta short-read assay was used to sequence the DNA from cultured CD4+ T cells. One entry per CDR3 protein results from TCRdb running MiXCR on the PCR reads. The sample holds around 11,000 distinct CDR3 sequences; less than 75% are singletons and the top ten take roughly 25%. Which antigens these TCRs recognize remains unknown. The sample comprised CD4+ T cells from blood, cultured in vitro. The receptor source for this set is a human donor who had recovered from COVID-19.

The chain uses TRBV7-8 and TRBJ1-5; D gene uncertain. The CDR3 spans 14 residues. Germline CDR1 reads SGHVS; CDR2 reads FQNEAQ. V shed 5 bases and J shed 4 bases, with 12 bases lying between them. CDR3 nucleotides: TGTGCCAGCAGCCCCTGGATGGCAAATCAGCCCCAGCATTTT. Protein product: CASSPWMANQPQHF.

The V and J genes are TRBV27 and TRBJ2-3; D remains unclear. CDR1 and CDR2 from the germline V gene are MNHEY and SMNVEV (reference sequence). This CDR3 contains 15 residues. The V end lost 6 bases, the J end lost 4 bases, and 17 bases lay between the germline ends. The DNA of the CDR3 is TGTGCCAGCAGCCCTCGGGTTATAGAGGCAGATACGCAGTATTTT. Translating it yields CASSPRVIEADTQYF.

The table lists this clonotype with a few counts. V usage is TRBV7-9 and J usage is TRBJ2-7; 10 positions match TRBD1. Per the germline V gene, CDR1 is SEHNR and CDR2 is FQNEAQ (reference sequence). This CDR3 has 14 residues. V lost 6 bases, J lost 6 bases, and 8 bases stayed unmatched. CDR3 sequence reads: CASREGQGSLEQYF. As DNA, the CDR3 is TGTGCCAGCAGGGAGGGACAGGGGTCCCTCGAGCAGTACTTC. The whole variable domain, remainder taken from reference TRBV7-9 and TRBJ2-7, is DTGVSQNPRHKITKRGQNVTFRCDPISEHNRLYWYRQTLGQGPEFLTYFQNEAQLEKSRLLSDRFSAERPKGSFSTLEIQRTEQGDSAMYLCASREGQGSLEQYFGPGTRLTVT.

The chain uses TRBV6-1 and TRBJ2-7, with 7 bases matching TRBD1. This CDR3 has 13 amino acids. J gave up 7 bases and V 6 bases, and 9 bases lay outside the gene matches. Germline CDR1 is MNHNS and CDR2 is SASEGT. CDR3 sequence reads: CASRRGPSGEQYF. CDR3 coding DNA: TGTGCCAGCAGGAGGGGGCCCAGTGGGGAGCAGTACTTC.

The table lists this clonotype with a count of one. For the CDR3, the DNA is TGTGCCAGCAGTTTGGGGCGGTATAGCTTCGAGGCCCAGCATTTT. Amino acid sequence: CASSLGRYSFEAQHF. This chain links TRBV28 with TRBJ1-5; a weak D match, TRBD1 (5 bases). The CDR3 extends over 15 amino acids. Trimming cost V 3 bases and J 11 bases, with 20 bases left between them. Germline lookup yields CDR1 MDHEN and CDR2 SYDVKM.

The gene calls are TRBV7-3 and TRBJ2-2, with 11 nucleotides matching TRBD2. This CDR3 is 17 amino acids long. The V gene end was trimmed by 5 bases and the J gene end by 5 bases; junction bases not matched to a gene: 10. Germline CDR1 is SGHTA and CDR2 is FQGTGA. The CDR3 loop is CASSPQKLAGDTGELFF. Written as DNA, the CDR3 is TGTGCCAGCAGCCCACAAAAACTAGCGGGGGATACCGGGGAGCTGTTTTTT.

This clonotype turned up a few times. This chain links TRBV20-1 with TRBJ2-3, with D possibly being TRBD2 (7 bases). Germline CDR1 is DFQATT and CDR2 is SNEGSKA (reference sequence). Trimming removed 3 bases at V and 3 bases at J, with 13 bases between. The CDR3 loop spans 14 amino acids. The CDR3: CSARPGGLTDTQYF. Written as DNA, the CDR3 is TGCAGTGCTAGGCCGGGGGGCCTAACAGATACGCAGTATTTT.

This chain joins TRBV7-2 and TRBJ2-3, with 8 bases that match TRBD1. The CDR3 is 16 residues long. Germline CDR1 and CDR2: SGHTA and FQGNSA. The V segment lost 2 bases and the J segment 4 bases; nucleotides outside the gene matches: 8. In DNA, the CDR3 is TGTGCCAGCAGCTTAAAAACAGGGGGGTGGGCAGATACGCAGTATTTT. As protein: CASSLKTGGWADTQYF.

The J gene is TRBJ1-1, the V gene TRBV11-3; D call uncertain. The length of the CDR3 is 14 residues. V lost 1 base and J 3 bases, leaving 9 bases between the germline ends. The germline V gene has CDR1 SGHNT and CDR2 YENEEA. CDR3 residues: CASSLGNQDTEAFF. The CDR3 region has the DNA TGTGCCAGCAGCTTAGGCAATCAGGACACTGAAGCTTTCTTT.

The rearrangement uses TRBV9 and TRBJ1-2; 11 bases match TRBD1. This CDR3 is built from 19 residues. Per germline, CDR1 SGDLS and CDR2 YYNGEE. V lost 3 bases and J lost 3; bases outside the gene matches: 16. The CDR3: CASSALAPGTGGLDYGYTF. CDR3 bases: TGTGCCAGCAGCGCGCTCGCACCGGGGACAGGGGGACTAGACTATGGCTACACCTTC. The full variable domain, completed using reference TRBV9 and TRBJ1-2, is DSGVTQTPKHLITATGQRVTLRCSPRSGDLSVYWYQQSLDQGLQFLIQYYNGEERAKGNILERFSAQQFPDLHSELNLSSLELGDSALYFCASSALAPGTGGLDYGYTFGSGTRLTVV.

This clonotype has more than one count but fewer than ten. V and J are TRBV7-9 and TRBJ1-2, with 8 bases lining up with TRBD1. Germline trimming cut 4 bases from V and 4 bases from J; bases unmatched to any gene: 5. Per the germline V gene, CDR1 is SEHNR and CDR2 is FQNEAQ (reference sequence). This CDR3 spans 14 amino acids. Here the CDR3 DNA reads TGTGCCAGCAGCTACGGACAGGGCACCTATGGCTACACCTTC. Amino acid sequence: CASSYGQGTYGYTF. The whole variable domain, filled in from reference TRBV7-9 and TRBJ1-2, reads DTGVSQNPRHKITKRGQNVTFRCDPISEHNRLYWYRQTLGQGPEFLTYFQNEAQLEKSRLLSDRFSAERPKGSFSTLEIQRTEQGDSAMYLCASSYGQGTYGYTFGSGTRLTVV.

The chain recombines TRBV5-5 with TRBJ1-1, with 7 nucleotides matching TRBD1. Germline CDR1 is SGHKS and CDR2 is YYEKEE (reference sequence). The CDR3 runs 13 residues. The V and J ends lost 1 base and 6 bases, in that order; junction bases with no gene match: 3. CDR3 bases: TGTGCCAGCAGCTTGCGACAGGGACCTGAAGCTTTCTTT. It is translated as CASSLRQGPEAFF.

The rearrangement joins TRBV7-2 to TRBJ1-2; tentative D call: TRBD1 (5 bases). The V gene lost 5 bases and the J gene lost 0 bases, with 19 bases spanning the gap. The CDR3 runs to 17 residues. Germline V lookup: CDR1 SGHTA, CDR2 FQGNSA. Here the CDR3 reads CASSHIYNRQTNYGYTF. In DNA, the CDR3 is TGTGCCAGCAGCCATATCTACAACAGGCAAACTAACTATGGCTACACCTTC.

CDR3 DNA: TGCAGTGCTAGGTATAGCGGGAGCCGGGAGACCCAGTACTTC. Its protein is CSARYSGSRETQYF. The chain employs TRBV20-1 and TRBJ2-5; TRBD2 matches at 9 bases. Germline V gene sequence: CDR1 DFQATT, CDR2 SNEGSKA (reference sequence). The CDR3 spans 14 residues. Germline trimming cut 3 bases from V and 5 bases from J; bases unmatched to any gene: 7.

The rearrangement links TRBV6-5 to TRBJ1-2; TRBD1 aligns across 9 bases. V gave up 2 bases and J gave up 8 bases; unmatched junction bases: 9. This CDR3 comprises 15 residues. The germline V gene encodes CDR1 MNHEY and CDR2 SVGAGI. The CDR3 protein is CASSYRQDRGGGYTF. The CDR3, as DNA: TGTGCCAGCAGTTACCGACAGGACAGGGGTGGAGGCTACACCTTC.

The chain joins TRBV4-2 to TRBJ1-2; TRBD1 matches at 8 bases. The J segment lost 8 bases and the V segment lost 5 bases, leaving 7 bases of the junction unmatched. The germline V gene encodes CDR1 LGHNA and CDR2 YNFKEQ. CDR3 length: 13 residues. This chain's CDR3 is CASSTRQGSGYTF. CDR3 bases: TGTGCCAGCAGCACCCGACAGGGGTCAGGCTACACCTTC.

This clonotype was counted a few times. The V gene is TRBV7-2, the J gene TRBJ1-1; weak D call: TRBD1 (6 bases). CDR3 length: 14 residues. Looked up from germline, CDR1 is SGHTA and CDR2 is FQGNSA. Trimming removed 4 bases at V and 0 bases at J, with 9 bases between. The CDR3: CASSSQGMNTEAFF. Here the CDR3 DNA reads TGTGCCAGCAGCTCCCAGGGGATGAACACTGAAGCTTTCTTT.

The V gene is TRBV19, the J gene TRBJ2-1; D is unresolved. Germline V gene data show CDR1 as LNHDA and CDR2 as SQIVND (reference sequence). V lost 6 bases and J lost 7, with 7 bases in between. CDR3 length: 11 residues. The CDR3 reads CASSRWNEQFF. As DNA, the CDR3 is TGTGCCAGTAGCCGGTGGAATGAGCAGTTCTTC.

The rearrangement joins TRBV4-3 to TRBJ2-1; 10 bases match TRBD2. V dropped 5 bases and J dropped 8; count of bases not matched to a gene: 12. Germline values: CDR1 LGHNA, CDR2 YSLEER. The CDR3 has 16 residues. CDR3 DNA: TGCGCCAGCAGCAGAAGATCCGGGACTAGCGAGGATGAGCAGTTCTTC. Its protein is CASSRRSGTSEDEQFF.

This chain uses TRBV24-1 with TRBJ2-7, with no clear D. The V gene's germline CDR1 is KGHDR and CDR2 SFDVKD. This CDR3 spans 11 amino acids. Trimming stripped 3 bases from V and 2 bases from J, with 1 base between. The CDR3 here is CATSDTYEQYF. CDR3 nucleotide sequence: TGTGCCACCAGTGATACCTACGAGCAGTACTTC.